This T cell receptor (beta chain) was recovered during a study of regulatory T cells in long-lasting Graves disease. About the study: Positivity for TSH receptor antibodies plus over 5 years of antithyroid drugs meant persistent Graves' disease.

Germline values: CDR1 ENHRY, CDR2 SYGVKD. This CDR3 has 18 amino acids. V was pared by 10 bases and J by 1 base, with 14 bases of the junction left unmatched. Libraries of TCR beta came from iRepertoire HTBI primers plus Arm-PCR of CDR3 regions. TCRdb passed the multiplex PCR reads through MiXCR, listing each CDR3 protein once. This sample yields more than 300,000 distinct CDR3 sequences, of which 23% are seen a single time; 25% to 35% belongs to the top ten. Time point reported: persistent/refractory GD, antithyroid drugs over 5 years with positive TRAb. Isolated PBMC RNA provided the starting material for the TCR library. Guidelines of the American Thyroid Association were used to diagnose Graves' disease.

The V call is TRBV10-3, the J call TRBJ2-2; TRBD2 matches at 11 bases. Sequences were derived from peripheral blood mononuclear cells (PBMCs), sampled when the disease was refractory, from a patient treated with antithyroid drugs. The sequence came from a woman between 40 and 55 years old with Graves disease. The CDR3 DNA is TGTGCCACTGATCCGGGACTAGCGGTTCGTCGGAACACCGGGGAGCTGTTTTTT. Translating gives CATDPGLAVRRNTGELFF.